This note documents a single TCR beta chain sequence. The antigen it binds to is not known. The sample holds no much larger clone one base away, and base qualities are not on file. For every enrolled patient, mismatch repair deficiency was confirmed by either polymerase chain reaction or immunohistochemistry. Three patients who responded to pembrolizumab therapy underwent TCR sequencing. Pembrolizumab PD-1 blockade was prospectively tested in advanced mismatch repair-deficient cancers, regardless of tissue of origin, in the phase II trial. Peripheral blood T cell samples were collected serially, before PD-1 blockade began and at several time points afterward. Blood sampling times were reported as weeks after the first pembrolizumab dose. The sample belongs to a study of PD-1 blockade in mismatch repair-deficient tumors (dated by TCRdb to between 2016 and 2019). Regarding the research as a whole: Between late 2013 and late 2016, 86 consecutive patients with 11 to 12 mismatch repair-deficient cancer types, all previously treated and progressing, were enrolled in the trial. Tumor-associated T cell clones in the peripheral blood of patients responding to PD-1 blockade were tracked using deep sequencing of TCR CDR3 regions.

The germline V gene (reference sequence) specifies GTSNPN as CDR1 and SVGIG as CDR2. The CDR3 numbers 15 residues from cysteine through phenylalanine. CDR3 DNA is the only sequence kept; it has 45 bases, read in frame from the first base. Between the V and J ends, shortened by 2 bases and 2 bases respectively, the junction contains 13 bases. The research as a whole found: Rapid expansion after pembrolizumab followed by contraction, generally before radiologic responses, was shown by tumor-resident clones, which were often undetectable in blood before treatment.

Library construction relied on the immunoSEQ multiplex PCR assay. The table comes from immuneACCESS by way of TCRdb, which keeps in-frame sequences with V and J called. Part of the clones is missing from these tables; in studies checked, under half for an unresolved V gene and the rest for unknown reasons. The sample contains some 40,000 clones, approximately 83% of them found a single time. The ten biggest clones cover 0.9% to 1.2% of the sample. This sequence originates from an adult with mismatch repair-deficient cancer. Rearrangement joined TRBV30 to TRBJ1-3, with the D segment identity uncertain. The specimen comprised PBMCs, sampled approximately 9 months after starting pembrolizumab. The CDR3 protein sequence reads: CAWSRGTPTGNTIYF. The bases are TGTGCCTGGAGTAGAGGTACCCCCACTGGAAACACCATATATTTT.